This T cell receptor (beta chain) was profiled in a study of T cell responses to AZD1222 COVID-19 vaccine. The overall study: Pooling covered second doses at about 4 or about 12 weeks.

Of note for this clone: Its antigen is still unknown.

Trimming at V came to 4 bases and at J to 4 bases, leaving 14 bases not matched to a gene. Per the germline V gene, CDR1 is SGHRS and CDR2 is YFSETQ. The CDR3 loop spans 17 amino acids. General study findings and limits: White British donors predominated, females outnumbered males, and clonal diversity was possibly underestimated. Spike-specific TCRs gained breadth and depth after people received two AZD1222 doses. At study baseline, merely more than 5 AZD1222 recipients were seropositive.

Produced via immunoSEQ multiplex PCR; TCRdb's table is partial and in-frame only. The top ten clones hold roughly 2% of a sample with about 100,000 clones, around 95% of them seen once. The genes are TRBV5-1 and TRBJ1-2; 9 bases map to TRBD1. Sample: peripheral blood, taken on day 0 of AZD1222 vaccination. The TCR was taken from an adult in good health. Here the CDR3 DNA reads TGCGCCAGCAGCCCTGGGACAGGGTTAGCGGTTTTCTATGGCTACACCTTC. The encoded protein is CASSPGTGLAVFYGYTF.